The present entry profiles one T cell receptor (beta chain) with its context. Its antigen is unknown. This entry is derived from a study of OX40 agonist ivuxolimab in advanced cancers. Overall study context: Ivuxolimab, an agonist antibody against OX40 (CD134), was given to patients. Dose-escalation patients' cancers were hepatocellular carcinoma, melanoma, renal cell or head and neck cancer. One hepatocellular carcinoma and a couple of cutaneous melanoma patients partially responded.

Sequencing used immunoSEQ multiplex PCR; TCRdb keeps in-frame clones, though not all of them. The sample has around 40,000 clones, around four fifths seen once. CDR3 size: 14 residues. V was cut by 2 bases and J by 4 bases, with 10 bases left in between. Germline CDR1 is SGDLS and CDR2 is YYNGEE. Findings and caveats of the study: Circulating CD4+ and CD8+ T cells showed clonal expansion by week 6 at 0.1 to 3.0 mg/kg.

The chain joins TRBV9 to TRBJ1-3, with D possibly matching TRBD1 (5 bases). This receptor was identified in an adult with an advanced solid tumor such as melanoma, head and neck, liver or kidney cancer. The sequences come from CD4+ or CD8+ T cells sorted from blood, collected in a trial of the OX40 agonist ivuxolimab. CDR3 sequence: CASSVSGNGNTIYF. CDR3 sequence (DNA): TGTGCCAGCAGCGTCTCAGGGAACGGAAACACCATATATTTT.